This T cell receptor (beta chain) was sequenced for a study of blood T cell repertoires in COVID-19. Background on the study: Some COVID-19 samples were acute and others convalescent; all came from the United States, Italy and Spain.

Per the germline V gene, CDR1 is GTSNPN and CDR2 is SVGIG (reference sequence). V lost 0 bases and J lost 6, with 14 bases in between. This CDR3 has 15 amino acids. Original processing methods: Reference gene primer amplification gave estimated nucleated cell counts. TCRdb's table, derived via immunoSEQ multiplex PCR, lists solely in-frame clones and lacks some. Clone size and the V and J calls come from that table; the DNA yielded D and trimming. The table has approximately 170,000 clones, around 81% seen once; the top ten hold approximately 11%. This sequence originates from a man in his 70s with active or convalescent COVID-19. The sample taken for sequencing was peripheral blood. The rearrangement uses TRBV30 and TRBJ1-4; no firm D call. The CDR3 is CAWSVGPARDEKLFF. CDR3 nucleotides: TGTGCCTGGAGTGTAGGTCCAGCGCGAGATGAAAAACTGTTTTTT.